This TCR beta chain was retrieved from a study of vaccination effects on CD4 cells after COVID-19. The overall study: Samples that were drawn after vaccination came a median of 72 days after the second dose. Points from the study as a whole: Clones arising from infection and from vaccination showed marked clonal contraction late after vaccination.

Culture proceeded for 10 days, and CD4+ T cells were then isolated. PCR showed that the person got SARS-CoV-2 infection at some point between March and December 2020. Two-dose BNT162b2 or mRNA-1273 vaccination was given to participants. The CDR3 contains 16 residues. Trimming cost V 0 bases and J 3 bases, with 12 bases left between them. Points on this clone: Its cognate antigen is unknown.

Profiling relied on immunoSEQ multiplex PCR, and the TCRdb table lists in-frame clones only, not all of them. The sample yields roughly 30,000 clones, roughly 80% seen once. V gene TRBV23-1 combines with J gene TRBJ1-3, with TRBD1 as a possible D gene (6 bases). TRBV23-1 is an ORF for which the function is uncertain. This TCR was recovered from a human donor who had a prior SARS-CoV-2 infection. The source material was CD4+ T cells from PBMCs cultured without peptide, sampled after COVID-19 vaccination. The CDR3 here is CASSQSTGTSGNTIYF. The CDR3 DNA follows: TGCGCCAGCAGTCAATCCACAGGGACTAGTGGAAACACCATATATTTT.